This passage covers 17 T cell receptor beta chains from one sample sequenced in a study of T cell repertoires in cytomegalovirus infection. TCRdb re-called the reads through MiXCR, storing one row per CDR3 protein. The sample has roughly 230,000 distinct CDR3 sequences, over 20% seen once. The sample consisted of CD8+ T cells from PBMCs. These receptors were taken from a human donor in good health (CMV status not recorded). Some clones in this sample may be carry-over from other donors' samples.

This clonotype was counted a few times. The V gene is TRBV4-1, the J gene TRBJ2-1; D is undetermined. The CDR3 spans 16 residues. Germline V lookup: CDR1 MGHRA, CDR2 YSYEKL. Trimming cost V 1 base and J 2 bases, with 12 bases left between them. DNA of the CDR3: TGCGCCAGCAGCCAAGTGGTGAGGAAAACCTACAATGAGCAGTTCTTC. Its translation: CASSQVVRKTYNEQFF.

A few counts support this clonotype. J is TRBJ2-7 and V is TRBV28; tentatively, D is TRBD1 or TRBD2 (5 bases each). This CDR3 has 15 amino acids. Trimming removed 5 bases from V and 4 bases from J, with 18 bases in between. CDR1 MDHEN and CDR2 SYDVKM come from the germline V gene. The CDR3 reads CASSPSGTDFYEQYF. The CDR3 bases are TGTGCCAGCAGTCCCTCCGGGACGGATTTTTACGAGCAGTACTTC. The full variable domain, rest sourced from reference TRBV28 and TRBJ2-7, is DVKVTQSSRYLVKRTGEKVFLECVQDMDHENMFWYRQDPGLGLRLIYFSYDVKMKEKGDIPEGYSVSREKKERFSLILESASTNQTSMYLCASSPSGTDFYEQYFGPGTRLTVT.

This clonotype was detected a few times. The chain carries TRBV12-3 or TRBV12-4 and TRBJ2-6; no definite D call. Trimming took 8 bases from V and 0 from J, leaving 5 bases between them. The CDR3 spans 13 residues. The CDR3 reads CASSISGANVLTF. CDR3 in DNA: TGTGCCAGCTCGATCTCTGGGGCCAACGTCCTGACTTTC.

This chain links TRBV12-3 or TRBV12-4 with TRBJ2-3, with 9 bases that match TRBD2. The ends lost 3 bases at V and 5 bases at J; junction bases unmatched: 15. The CDR3 length is 18 residues. CDR3 nucleotides: TGTGCCAGCAGTTTTTGGCAGCGGGGGGTGCGCGAGCAAGATACGCAGTATTTT. It encodes CASSFWQRGVREQDTQYF.

V and J are TRBV3-1 and TRBJ2-7; 7 bases fit TRBD1. After removal of 4 bases from V and 1 base from J, the junction contained 4 bases not matched to a gene. Germline CDR1 and CDR2: LGHDT and YNNKEL (reference sequence). The CDR3 has 14 amino acids. The CDR3 protein is CASSRDSLSYEQYF. In nucleotides, the CDR3 is TGTGCCAGCAGCCGGGACAGCCTATCCTACGAGCAGTACTTC.

In its sample, this clonotype was seen many times. The CDR3 DNA follows: TGTGCCAGCAGCTTAGGGGGGACAGGGGGCGACTATGGCTACACCTTC. This codes for CASSLGGTGGDYGYTF. The V and J genes are TRBV7-6 and TRBJ1-2, with TRBD1 matching 12 bases. Trimming removed 1 base from V and 3 bases from J; junction bases left unmatched: 3. CDR1 and CDR2 from the germline V gene are SGHVS and FNYEAQ. The CDR3 length is 16 residues.

Concerning this clonotype: A junction end diverges from the germline sequence, so it may reflect a read error. The J gene is TRBJ2-2, the V gene TRBV7-6; TRBD1 matches at 8 bases. The CDR3 consists of 16 residues. Germline CDR1 SGHVS, CDR2 FNYEAQ. CDR3 amino acids: CASSSHRGSNTEELFF. CDR3 coding DNA: TGTGCCAGCAGCTCACACAGGGGGAGCAACACCGAGGAGCTGTTTTTT.

There are a few counts of this clonotype. J is TRBJ2-7 and V is TRBV7-6, with D possibly TRBD1 on 6 matching bases. CDR1 and CDR2 (germline): SGHVS, FNYEAQ. The ends were cut back, 8 bases at V and 6 bases at J, with 17 bases in the middle. The CDR3 covers 13 residues. The CDR3 region has the DNA TGTGCCAGCCGGGACAAGATGGAATCCGAGCAGTACTTC. Translation gives CASRDKMESEQYF.

This clonotype was counted between two and nine times. V and J are TRBV15 and TRBJ1-2, with D maybe TRBD1 (6 bases). CDR1 is LNHNV, CDR2 YYDKDF, per germline (reference sequence). V gave up 5 bases and J gave up 4 bases, with 11 bases separating them. This CDR3 region has 13 residues. In DNA, the CDR3 is TGTGCCACCAGCCAGGACAGAGGCTATGGCTACACCTTC. Translated: CATSQDRGYGYTF. Combining the CDR3 with reference TRBV15 and TRBJ1-2 gives the whole variable domain DAMVIQNPRYQVTQFGKPVTLSCSQTLNHNVMYWYQQKSSQAPKLLFHYYDKDFNNEADTPDNFQSRRPNTSFCFLDIRSPGLGDTAMYLCATSQDRGYGYTFGSGTRLTVV.

This clonotype appeared many times. J is TRBJ2-2 and V is TRBV7-8; D is unresolved. Trimming left V 6 bases short and J 8 bases short, with 7 bases between. Germline V lookup: CDR1 SGHVS, CDR2 FQNEAQ. The length of the CDR3 is 11 residues. CDR3 sequence (DNA): TGTGCCAGCAGTCCCGGGGGGGAGCTGTTTTTT. Amino acids: CASSPGGELFF.

This clonotype was detected only a few times. The chain couples TRBV6-6 to TRBJ1-1; D is perhaps TRBD1 (6 bases). The CDR3 extends over 14 amino acids. The V gene lost 0 bases and the J gene lost 8 bases, with 13 bases spanning the gap. Germline V gene data show CDR1 as MNHNY and CDR2 as SVGAGI (reference sequence). The CDR3 is CASSYSEGGFEAFF. In DNA, the CDR3 is TGTGCCAGCAGTTACTCCGAGGGGGGATTCGAAGCTTTCTTT.

This chain's CDR3 is CASSQVGGSRTGELFF. The CDR3 DNA follows: TGCGCCAGCAGCCAAGTAGGGGGCTCAAGGACCGGGGAGCTGTTTTTT. This chain links TRBV4-1 with TRBJ2-2, with 7 bases matching TRBD1. The V gene's germline CDR1 is MGHRA and CDR2 YSYEKL. V trimming: 1 base; J trimming: 5 bases; junction bases outside the gene matches: 7. CDR3 length: 16 amino acids.

J is TRBJ1-1 and V is TRBV30; D is ambiguous. The CDR3 length is 12 residues. The V end was cut by 1 base, the J end by 1 base, with 4 bases between. CDR1 and CDR2 from the germline V gene are GTSNPN and SVGIG (reference sequence). In DNA, the CDR3 is TGTGCCTGGAGTGGAAGGAACACTGAAGCTTTCTTT. Translated: CAWSGRNTEAFF.

V is TRBV4-1 and J is TRBJ1-1; D is ambiguous. CDR3 length: 12 amino acids. In germline, CDR1 is MGHRA, CDR2 YSYEKL. The germline V and J ends were trimmed by 1 base and 8 bases, with 8 bases remaining between them. DNA of the CDR3: TGCGCCAGCAGCCAAGGGCTGGGGGAAGCTTTCTTT. Protein product: CASSQGLGEAFF.

Concerning this clonotype itself: This may stem from a read error, because a much larger clone lies one nucleotide away. This sequence joins TRBV6-2 or TRBV6-3 and TRBJ2-3; 9 positions agree with TRBD2. This CDR3 is 20 amino acids long. Germline V CDR1 and CDR2: MNHEY, SVGEGT. DNA for the CDR3: TGTGCCAGCAGTTACTCCCTTCTTGGGGCTAGCGGGGAGGCAGGTGATACGCATTATTTT. It specifies CASSYSLLGASGEAGDTHYF.

The chain has TRBV12-3 or TRBV12-4 and TRBJ2-5, with TRBD1 as a possible D gene (5 bases). This CDR3 spans 17 amino acids. V lost 1 base and J 2 bases, leaving 17 bases between the germline ends. The CDR3 DNA reads as TGTGCCAGCAGTTTAGGCTTGACAGTTTGGGGTCAAGAGACCCAGTACTTC. Protein product: CASSLGLTVWGQETQYF.

The sample holds a few counts of this clonotype. The rearrangement links TRBV19 to TRBJ1-2; perhaps TRBD1 as D (5 bases). CDR3 length: 13 residues. Germline V gene sequence: CDR1 LNHDA, CDR2 SQIVND (reference sequence). Trimming shortened V by 5 bases and J by 8 bases, and 15 bases separated the two germline ends. The CDR3 is CASSLRGLGGYTF. CDR3 DNA sequence: TGTGCCAGTAGTCTCCGGGGCCTTGGGGGCTACACCTTC.